Presented here are 27 T cell receptor beta chains from one specimen sequenced in a study of blood T cell repertoires in COVID-19. The table came from immunoSEQ multiplex PCR; TCRdb's copy has only in-frame clones and leaves some out. This sample has about 62,000 clones, with roughly 89% found just once. What was sequenced was peripheral blood. All receptors derive from a human donor in a cohort sampled during active COVID-19.

The J gene is TRBJ2-1, the V gene TRBV24-1, with D uncertain. Germline V CDR1 and CDR2: KGHDR, SFDVKD. The CDR3 has 11 amino acids. Trimming left V 7 bases short and J 5 bases short, with 5 bases between. The CDR3 DNA reads as TGTGCCACCAGCCTTAACAATGAGCAGTTCTTC. This encodes CATSLNNEQFF.

The chain combines TRBV30 with TRBJ2-5; 8 bases are a match to TRBD1. Germline V lookup: CDR1 GTSNPN, CDR2 SVGIG (reference sequence). This CDR3 comprises 13 residues. V lost 4 bases to trimming and J lost 4 bases; unmatched junction nucleotides: 5. This chain's CDR3 is CAWNRQGTETQYF. CDR3 bases: TGTGCCTGGAATCGACAGGGGACAGAGACCCAGTACTTC.

V gene TRBV6-5 combines with J gene TRBJ2-1; TRBD2 aligns across 7 bases. With 0 bases clipped from V and 3 bases from J, the junction kept 5 bases outside the gene matches. The CDR3 has 16 amino acids. Germline V gene sequence: CDR1 MNHEY, CDR2 SVGAGI. CDR3 sequence: CASSYSGAGNYNEQFF. CDR3 DNA sequence: TGTGCCAGCAGTTACTCTGGAGCGGGGAACTACAATGAGCAGTTCTTC.

The table lists this clone with a count of one. V usage is TRBV7-6 and J usage is TRBJ2-7; a possible D gene is TRBD1 (6 bases). V was trimmed by 3 bases and J by 5 bases, leaving 17 bases between them. The CDR3 length is 15 residues. Per germline, CDR1 SGHVS and CDR2 FNYEAQ. The CDR3 loop is CASSLDRLPNNEQYF. The CDR3 nucleotides are TGTGCCAGCAGCTTGGACAGATTGCCCAACAACGAGCAGTACTTC.

Only one count was recorded for this clone. The chain joins TRBV7-6 to TRBJ2-5; 7 bases match TRBD2. The CDR3 is 11 amino acids. V lost 6 bases to trimming and J lost 7 bases; unmatched junction nucleotides: 2. Germline-derived CDR1 and CDR2 are SGHVS and FNYEAQ. In DNA form, the CDR3 reads TGTGCCAGCAGTCCGGGGGGGACCCAGTACTTC. This translates into CASSPGGTQYF.

The rearrangement joins TRBV2 to TRBJ1-1, with 7 bases fitting TRBD1. This CDR3 contains 14 residues. Losses at the gene ends were 6 bases for V and 3 bases for J; bases not matched to a gene: 7. Germline CDR1 and CDR2: SNHLY and FYNNEI. The CDR3 region is CASRRQGRDTEAFF. The CDR3 DNA sequence: TGTGCCAGCAGAAGACAGGGTAGGGACACTGAAGCTTTCTTT.

CDR3 nucleotides: TGTGCCATCAGTGAGTCGACCAAGCGGCCTACCTACGAGCAGTACTTC. As protein: CAISESTKRPTYEQYF. The chain has TRBV10-3 and TRBJ2-7; possibly TRBD2 for D (5 bases). CDR3 length: 16 residues. Trimming removed 0 bases at V and 2 bases at J, with 14 bases between. Germline-derived CDR1 and CDR2 are ENHRY and SYGVKD.

The chain carries TRBV11-2 and TRBJ2-5, with 16 bases matching TRBD2. CDR3 length equals 16 residues. The V gene's germline CDR1 is SGHAT and CDR2 FQNNGV. The junction had 1 base not matched to a gene; V was cut back by 3 bases and J by 3 bases. The CDR3 DNA is TGTGCCAGCAGCTTGGGACTAGCGGGGGGGAAAGAGACCCAGTACTTC. This gives the protein CASSLGLAGGKETQYF.

The chain combines TRBV18 with TRBJ2-7; D may be TRBD1 (5 bases). This CDR3 has 13 amino acids. Germline CDR1 is KGHSH and CDR2 is LQKENI. Between the trimmed V and J ends, which lost 3 bases and 6 bases, there was a span of 12 bases. This CDR3 reads CASSPGQVFEQYF. The CDR3 region has the DNA TGTGCCAGCTCACCGGGGCAGGTTTTCGAGCAGTACTTC.

This sequence joins TRBV5-4 and TRBJ2-2; 8 bases agree with TRBD1. Germline CDR1 and CDR2: SGHNT and YYREEE (reference sequence). The CDR3 sequence is 15 residues long. V lost 0 bases to trimming and J lost 3 bases; unmatched junction nucleotides: 1. The CDR3 reads CASSLGQGYTGELFF. CDR3 coding DNA: TGTGCCAGCAGCTTGGGACAGGGGTACACCGGGGAGCTGTTTTTT.

The genes are TRBV18 and TRBJ1-6; tentatively, D is TRBD1 (6 bases). The CDR3 runs 15 residues. The V gene lost 2 bases and the J gene lost 5 bases, with 10 bases spanning the gap. Germline lookup yields CDR1 KGHSH and CDR2 LQKENI. CDR3 nucleotides: TGTGCCAGCTCACCAGCCAGGGGAGATAATTCACCCCTCCACTTT. It codes for CASSPARGDNSPLHF.

CDR3 sequence reads: CASSSGTGHTEAFF. The CDR3 DNA sequence: TGTGCCAGTAGCTCCGGGACAGGGCACACTGAAGCTTTCTTT. The genes are TRBV19 and TRBJ1-1, with 9 bases aligning to TRBD1. CDR1 is LNHDA and CDR2 is SQIVND in the germline V gene (reference sequence). The CDR3 sequence is 14 residues long. With V trimmed by 6 bases and J by 3 bases, 5 bases remained unmatched.

This chain joins TRBV5-5 and TRBJ1-5; 8 bases match TRBD1. CDR3 length: 14 residues. V shed 4 bases, J shed 6 bases, and the junction held 6 bases outside the gene matches. The V gene's germline CDR1 is SGHKS and CDR2 YYEKEE (reference sequence). DNA for the CDR3: TGTGCCAGCAGCGACACAGGGGGTGGTCAGCCCCAGCATTTT. This encodes CASSDTGGGQPQHF.

The rearrangement joins TRBV28 to TRBJ2-2; TRBD2 matches at 7 bases. Trimming took 3 bases from V and 7 from J; bases not matched to a gene: 14. The CDR3 is 17 amino acids. Germline CDR1 reads MDHEN; CDR2 reads SYDVKM. The CDR3 DNA is TGTGCCAGCAGTTTGGACCTTTGGGCGGGGGATCTCGGGGAGCTGTTTTTT. Protein: CASSLDLWAGDLGELFF.

The genes are TRBV7-6 and TRBJ2-2; 10 positions match TRBD2. From germline, CDR1 is SGHVS and CDR2 FNYEAQ. The CDR3 totals 16 residues. The J segment lost 6 bases and the V segment lost 5 bases, leaving 9 bases of the junction unmatched. CDR3 sequence: CASSPPSGRSAGELFF. CDR3 sequence (DNA): TGTGCCAGCAGCCCCCCTAGCGGGAGATCAGCCGGGGAGCTGTTTTTT.

The V call is TRBV6-5, the J call TRBJ1-6, with D unclear. This CDR3 has 15 amino acids. Germline values: CDR1 MNHEY, CDR2 SVGAGI. V shed 5 bases and J shed 7 bases, with 15 bases lying between them. The CDR3 DNA reads TGTGCCAGCAGTCTCCAGGTCCAACGGAATTCACCCCTCCACTTT. It codes for CASSLQVQRNSPLHF.

The chain is built from TRBV18 and TRBJ2-1; 9 bases are shared with TRBD1. The V and J ends lost 2 bases and 7 bases, in that order; junction bases with no gene match: 6. The CDR3 has 15 amino acids. Per the germline V gene, CDR1 is KGHSH and CDR2 is LQKENI. The CDR3 is CASSPSSGTGNEQFF. In nucleotides, the CDR3 is TGTGCCAGCTCACCATCTTCCGGGACAGGGAATGAGCAGTTCTTC.

The chain combines TRBV15 with TRBJ1-5; no definite D call. The CDR3 runs to 13 residues. Deletions cut 0 bases from V and 6 bases from J, with 6 bases between. The germline gives CDR1 LNHNV, CDR2 YYDKDF (reference sequence). Written as DNA, the CDR3 is TGTGCCACCAGCAGAGATAGAGGTCAGCCCCAGCATTTT. As protein: CATSRDRGQPQHF.

The rearrangement joins TRBV5-4 to TRBJ2-7; possibly TRBD2 for D (6 bases). This CDR3 is built from 14 residues. V was clipped by 4 bases and J by 4 bases, with 15 bases between them. Per germline, CDR1 SGHNT and CDR2 YYREEE (reference sequence). The CDR3 nucleotides read TGTGCCAGCAGCCCGGGACTGGGGTCATACGAGCAGTACTTC. Its translation: CASSPGLGSYEQYF.

The J gene is TRBJ1-5, the V gene TRBV30; D gene ambiguous. Trimming took off 1 base at V and 5 bases at J, with 6 bases between the two ends. The CDR3 loop spans 12 amino acids. Germline CDR1 is GTSNPN and CDR2 is SVGIG (reference sequence). The CDR3 region is CAWSDGDQPQHF. DNA of the CDR3: TGTGCCTGGAGTGACGGGGATCAGCCCCAGCATTTT. The complete variable domain, with remaining parts taken from reference TRBV30 and TRBJ1-5, reads SQTIHQWPATLVQPVGSPLSLECTVEGTSNPNLYWYRQAAGRGLQLLFYSVGIGQISSEVPQNLSASRPQDRQFILSSKKLLLSDSGFYLCAWSDGDQPQHFGDGTRLSIL.

This chain uses TRBV18 with TRBJ1-2; D not resolved. Trimming took off 3 bases at V and 4 bases at J, with 12 bases between the two ends. CDR3 length: 14 residues. Germline V gives CDR1 KGHSH, CDR2 LQKENI. The CDR3 DNA is TGTGCCAGCTCACCCCCACGGGTGGGCTATGGCTACACCTTC. It codes for CASSPPRVGYGYTF.

The chain recombines TRBV2 with TRBJ2-7; perhaps TRBD1 as D (5 bases). CDR1 and CDR2 from the germline V gene are SNHLY and FYNNEI. Between the trimmed V and J ends, which lost 9 bases and 3 bases, there was a span of 12 bases. The CDR3 runs to 12 residues. As DNA, the CDR3 is TGTGCCAGTCTTGAAGGGGTCTACGAGCAGTACTTC. Its protein product is CASLEGVYEQYF.

The V gene is TRBV7-3, the J gene TRBJ2-7; TRBD2 is a possible D gene (6 bases). Germline assignment: CDR1 SGHTA and CDR2 FQGTGA. The CDR3 is 13 residues long. Trimming stripped 6 bases from V and 3 bases from J, with 12 bases between. The CDR3 coding sequence is TGTGCCAGCAGTACTAGTAGCGGCTACGAGCAGTACTTC. As protein: CASSTSSGYEQYF. Combining the CDR3 with reference TRBV7-3 and TRBJ2-7 gives the whole variable domain GAGVSQTPSNKVTEKGKYVELRCDPISGHTALYWYRQSLGQGPEFLIYFQGTGAADDSGLPNDRFFAVRPEGSVSTLKIQRTERGDSAVYLCASSTSSGYEQYFGPGTRLTVT.

V and J are TRBV20-1 and TRBJ1-5; D uncertain. The V end lost 4 bases, the J end lost 11 bases, and 9 bases lay between the germline ends. The CDR3 is made up of 10 amino acids. The germline V gene has CDR1 DFQATT and CDR2 SNEGSKA (reference sequence). DNA for the CDR3: TGCAGTGCTACTCGGGAGGCCCAGCATTTT. It codes for CSATREAQHF.

This clone was seen once. The gene calls are TRBV6-5 and TRBJ2-7, with TRBD1 matching 11 bases. The CDR3 totals 15 residues. Germline V gene sequence: CDR1 MNHEY, CDR2 SVGAGI. V lost 7 bases to trimming and J lost 3 bases; unmatched junction nucleotides: 8. The CDR3 DNA reads TGTGCCAGCATCCGGGTAGGGACAGGGGGCTACGAGCAGTACTTC. Protein sequence: CASIRVGTGGYEQYF.

This chain links TRBV7-9 with TRBJ2-7, with TRBD1 matching 11 bases. Losses at the gene ends were 6 bases for V and 7 bases for J; bases not matched to a gene: 5. Germline assignment: CDR1 SEHNR and CDR2 FQNEAQ (reference sequence). CDR3 length equals 13 residues. The CDR3 region is CASRGQGAGEQYF. The CDR3 DNA is TGTGCCAGCAGAGGACAGGGGGCGGGAGAGCAGTACTTC.

The chain recombines TRBV2 with TRBJ1-3; TRBD1 is a possible D gene (6 bases). The V gene lost 8 bases and the J gene lost 2 bases, with 16 bases spanning the gap. Germline V gene lookup returns CDR1 SNHLY and CDR2 FYNNEI. The CDR3 length is 15 residues. Here the CDR3 DNA reads TGTGCCAGCTCCATTTCTGGACAGACTGGAAACACCATATATTTT. Amino acids: CASSISGQTGNTIYF.